The 25 T cell receptor beta chains in this list originate from one sample, sequenced in a study of blood T cell repertoires in COVID-19. Libraries were prepared by immunoSEQ multiplex PCR; TCRdb keeps only in-frame clonotypes and omits some of them. The sample has about 300,000 clones; around 87% are singletons. Material: peripheral blood. The origin of the receptors is a man younger than 35 with active or convalescent COVID-19.

The V gene is TRBV15, the J gene TRBJ2-1; 8 bases are a match to TRBD2. The CDR3 length is 15 residues. The germline V gene has CDR1 LNHNV and CDR2 YYDKDF (reference sequence). V dropped 0 bases and J dropped 6; count of bases not matched to a gene: 4. The CDR3 loop is CATSRDLGTSNEQFF. CDR3 DNA: TGTGCCACCAGCAGAGATTTGGGGACTAGCAATGAGCAGTTCTTC.

The rearrangement uses TRBV11-2 and TRBJ2-2, with no clear D. This CDR3 has 15 residues. Germline assignment: CDR1 SGHAT and CDR2 FQNNGV. Trimming shortened V by 5 bases and J by 5 bases, and 15 bases separated the two germline ends. CDR3 sequence: CASSPLRDRTGELFF. CDR3 nucleotide sequence: TGTGCCAGCAGCCCCCTGAGAGATCGGACCGGGGAGCTGTTTTTT.

This rearrangement joins TRBV4-1 to TRBJ1-3, with D perhaps TRBD1 (6 bases). V was cut by 0 bases and J by 0 bases, with 9 bases left in between. The germline CDR1 and CDR2 sequences are MGHRA and YSYEKL. CDR3 size: 16 residues. CDR3 in amino acids: CASSQDRGGSGNTIYF. In DNA, the CDR3 is TGCGCCAGCAGCCAAGATAGAGGGGGCTCTGGAAACACCATATATTTT.

Here the CDR3 reads CASSSNPGIEQYF. CDR3 in DNA: TGTGCCAGCAGTTCGAACCCAGGGATAGAGCAGTACTTC. The chain uses TRBV2 and TRBJ2-7, with a possible D match to TRBD1 (5 bases). V gave up 5 bases and J gave up 7 bases, with 15 bases separating them. The germline V gene encodes CDR1 SNHLY and CDR2 FYNNEI. The CDR3 extends over 13 amino acids.

The chain carries TRBV6-6 and TRBJ1-4; the D is unclear. The V gene's germline CDR1 is MNHNY and CDR2 SVGAGI (reference sequence). V was cut by 6 bases and J by 0 bases, with 11 bases left in between. This CDR3 comprises 15 residues. The CDR3 is CASRFGPATNEKLFF. The DNA for the CDR3 is TGTGCCAGCAGGTTTGGCCCTGCAACTAATGAAAAACTGTTTTTT.

The DNA of the CDR3 is TGTGCCAGCAGCCAGGAGGGACTAGTCCAAGAGACCCAGTACTTC. Protein: CASSQEGLVQETQYF. This chain links TRBV4-2 with TRBJ2-5, with 8 bases identical to TRBD2. Germline-derived CDR1 and CDR2 are LGHNA and YNFKEQ. V lost 3 bases, J lost 1 base, and 4 bases stayed unmatched. The CDR3 has 15 residues.

The chain links TRBV4-1 to TRBJ2-7; D is perhaps TRBD2 (5 bases). The CDR3 consists of 17 residues. Germline CDR1 reads MGHRA; CDR2 reads YSYEKL. Trimming left V 0 bases short and J 3 bases short, with 18 bases between. The CDR3, as DNA: TGCGCCAGCAGCCAAGATGAGGGTATCCCCACATACTACGAGCAGTACTTC. Translating it yields CASSQDEGIPTYYEQYF.

As regards this clone: Other DNA sequences in this sample translate to the same CDR3. J is TRBJ1-1 and V is TRBV5-1; D is perhaps TRBD1 (6 bases). V lost 3 bases and J 3 bases, leaving 9 bases between the germline ends. The CDR3 sequence is 13 residues long. Looked up from germline, CDR1 is SGHRS and CDR2 is YFSETQ. CDR3 amino acids: CASSSGQYTEAFF. CDR3 sequence (DNA): TGCGCCAGCAGCTCAGGACAGTACACTGAAGCTTTCTTT. Using reference TRBV5-1 and TRBJ1-1 for the parts outside the CDR3, the full variable domain is KAGVTQTPRYLIKTRGQQVTLSCSPISGHRSVSWYQQTPGQGLQFLFEYFSETQRNKGNFPGRFSGRQFSNSRSEMNVSTLELGDSALYLCASSSGQYTEAFFGQGTRLTVV.

The CDR3 reads CASSPNADNEKLFF. CDR3 nucleotide sequence: TGTGCCAGCTCACCAAATGCAGATAATGAAAAACTGTTTTTT. This chain uses TRBV18 with TRBJ1-4, with D unclear. Trimming cost V 2 bases and J 4 bases, with 8 bases left between them. Germline assignment: CDR1 KGHSH and CDR2 LQKENI. The CDR3 extends over 14 amino acids.

This clone was observed once. This rearrangement joins TRBV5-8 to TRBJ2-7; D remains unclear. Germline assignment: CDR1 SGHTS and CDR2 YDEGEE. This CDR3 is 14 amino acids long. V lost 0 bases, J lost 0 bases, and 7 bases lay in between. The CDR3 sequence: CASSLVFLSYEQYF. DNA for the CDR3: TGTGCCAGCAGCTTGGTCTTCCTCTCCTACGAGCAGTACTTC.

This chain links TRBV6-5 with TRBJ1-2, with unresolved D. Trimming pared 7 bases from V and 7 bases from J, leaving 13 bases between. The CDR3 is 12 residues long. Per the germline V gene, CDR1 is MNHEY and CDR2 is SVGAGI. In DNA form, the CDR3 reads TGTGCCAGCACTTCTCAGATTGGTGGCTACACCTTC. It specifies CASTSQIGGYTF.

This chain uses TRBV29-1 with TRBJ2-7, with D tentatively TRBD1 (6 bases). CDR3 size: 14 residues. V lost 5 bases, J lost 2 bases, and 16 bases lay in between. The germline V gene encodes CDR1 SQVTM and CDR2 ANQGSEA. DNA for the CDR3: TGCAGCGTTTCCCGGGACACTACCACCTACGAGCAGTACTTC. Its protein is CSVSRDTTTYEQYF.

The chain joins TRBV29-1 to TRBJ1-2, with D tentatively TRBD1 (5 bases). Trimming removed 6 bases at V and 4 bases at J, with 18 bases between. Germline V gene lookup returns CDR1 SQVTM and CDR2 ANQGSEA. The CDR3 loop spans 14 amino acids. This CDR3 reads CSVGGTGDVYGYTF. The CDR3 DNA is TGCAGCGTGGGCGGGACTGGGGATGTCTATGGCTACACCTTC.

As DNA, the CDR3 is TGTGCCAGCAGTGATAAGGGACAGGGGGCTGGCGAGCAGTACTTC. Translating gives CASSDKGQGAGEQYF. The chain uses TRBV6-1 and TRBJ2-7, with 12 bases matching TRBD1. The V segment lost 3 bases and the J segment 6 bases; nucleotides outside the gene matches: 6. The length of the CDR3 is 15 residues. The germline V gene has CDR1 MNHNS and CDR2 SASEGT.

The V gene is TRBV20-1, the J gene TRBJ2-3; 8 bases are shared with TRBD2. CDR3 size: 14 residues. Unmatched junction bases numbered 6, after V lost 3 bases and J lost 4 bases. Germline lookup yields CDR1 DFQATT and CDR2 SNEGSKA (reference sequence). CDR3 sequence: CSASVRGGADTQYF. The DNA of the CDR3 is TGCAGTGCTAGTGTACGGGGGGGGGCAGATACGCAGTATTTT.

The chain combines TRBV9 with TRBJ1-1; tentative D call: TRBD1 (5 bases). The CDR3 loop spans 13 amino acids. CDR1 and CDR2 from the germline V gene are SGDLS and YYNGEE. The V gene lost 0 bases and the J gene lost 6 bases, with 9 bases spanning the gap. CDR3 sequence reads: CASSVETASEAFF. CDR3 bases: TGTGCCAGCAGCGTAGAGACAGCCTCTGAAGCTTTCTTT.

The chain uses TRBV10-3 and TRBJ1-5, with D hard to call. V was cut by 2 bases and J by 0 bases, with 8 bases left in between. Germline V gene sequence: CDR1 ENHRY, CDR2 SYGVKD. The CDR3 has 15 amino acids. DNA for the CDR3: TGTGCCATCAGTGAGCAGGTACATAGCAATCAGCCCCAGCATTTT. This encodes CAISEQVHSNQPQHF.

The J gene is TRBJ2-2, the V gene TRBV3-1 (or the pseudogene TRBV3-2); D remains ambiguous. Germline V gives CDR1 LGHDT, CDR2 YNNKEL (reference sequence). The CDR3 is 14 amino acids. Trimming cost V 0 bases and J 5 bases, with 7 bases left between them. CDR3 bases: TGTGCCAGCAGCCAAGATGGCGGAACCGGGGAGCTGTTTTTT. The encoded protein is CASSQDGGTGELFF.

The J gene is TRBJ2-5, the V gene TRBV25-1; 7 bases align to TRBD2. CDR1 and CDR2 (germline): MGHDK, SYGVNS. The junction had 10 bases not matched to a gene; V was cut back by 2 bases and J by 4 bases. The CDR3 loop spans 16 amino acids. This CDR3 reads CASSEERGGSGETQYF. The CDR3 bases are TGTGCCAGCAGTGAAGAGCGGGGAGGGTCCGGAGAGACCCAGTACTTC.

The chain is built from TRBV19 and TRBJ1-2; 9 nucleotides align to TRBD1. Germline V gene sequence: CDR1 LNHDA, CDR2 SQIVND (reference sequence). The CDR3 spans 15 residues. Trimming removed 5 bases from V and 3 bases from J; junction bases left unmatched: 7. The CDR3 here is CASSDPGQGHYGYTF. CDR3 nucleotides: TGTGCCAGTAGTGATCCGGGACAGGGCCACTATGGCTACACCTTC.

The genes are TRBV27 and TRBJ1-1; D is ambiguous. Germline V gives CDR1 MNHEY, CDR2 SMNVEV (reference sequence). V was trimmed by 5 bases and J by 0 bases, leaving 19 bases between them. The CDR3 has 17 amino acids. CDR3 amino acids: CASSPPLTANMNTEAFF. CDR3 coding DNA: TGTGCCAGCAGTCCTCCCCTAACAGCAAACATGAACACTGAAGCTTTCTTT.

The V and J genes are TRBV27 and TRBJ1-1; D is unclear. Germline V gene lookup returns CDR1 MNHEY and CDR2 SMNVEV (reference sequence). This CDR3 is built from 13 residues. Trimming cost V 5 bases and J 1 base, with 8 bases left between them. The CDR3 nucleotides read TGTGCCAGCAGTCGCGTCAAGAACACTGAAGCTTTCTTT. Amino acids: CASSRVKNTEAFF.

This clone has only one observation. The chain is built from TRBV3-1 (or the pseudogene TRBV3-2) and TRBJ2-1; a possible D gene is TRBD2 (6 bases). This CDR3 contains 12 residues. V gave up 4 bases and J gave up 7 bases, with 8 bases separating them. Germline values: CDR1 LGHDT, CDR2 YNNKEL (reference sequence). The CDR3 loop is CASSPAGNEQFF. CDR3 nucleotides: TGTGCCAGCAGCCCTGCGGGAAATGAGCAGTTCTTC.

This chain links TRBV2 with TRBJ1-3; D perhaps matches TRBD1 (6 bases). Germline-derived CDR1 and CDR2 are SNHLY and FYNNEI. This CDR3 is built from 13 residues. V lost 7 bases and J 3 bases, leaving 10 bases between the germline ends. The CDR3 coding sequence is TGTGCCAGCAAAGGACAGCGTGGAAACACCATATATTTT. Its translation: CASKGQRGNTIYF.

The chain is built from TRBV3-1 (or the pseudogene TRBV3-2) and TRBJ2-1; 7 bases are a match to TRBD2. After removal of 0 bases from V and 0 bases from J, the junction contained 17 bases not matched to a gene. Germline CDR1 LGHDT, CDR2 YNNKEL (reference sequence). This CDR3 region has 21 residues. This chain's CDR3 is CASSQEGVSLAAEYSYNEQFF. Here the CDR3 DNA reads TGTGCCAGCAGCCAAGAGGGAGTAAGTCTAGCGGCGGAGTACTCCTACAATGAGCAGTTCTTC.